The 30 T cell receptor beta chains listed next were all sequenced from one sample in a study of patients and donors after allogeneic stem cell transplantation. A single record per CDR3 protein comes from TCRdb applying MiXCR to the RT-PCR reads. In the table there are about a million distinct CDR3 sequences, about a sixth of which are singletons. The sequenced sample consisted of blood, either unsorted or a sorted T cell fraction (not recorded which). Every receptor here comes from a human donor who was either an allogeneic HSCT recipient or a stem cell or donor lymphocyte infusion donor (not recorded which). It is not recorded whose cells these are; they may come from a transplant donor.

The gene calls are TRBV5-1 and TRBJ1-2; TRBD1 might be the D (6 bases). V lost 3 bases, J lost 6 bases, and 18 bases lay in between. There are 15 residues in the CDR3. Per germline, CDR1 SGHRS and CDR2 YFSETQ. The CDR3 is CASSSPDSDIHGYTF. In nucleotides, the CDR3 is TGCGCCAGCAGCTCCCCGGACAGTGACATCCATGGCTACACCTTC.

This rearrangement joins TRBV29-1 to TRBJ1-5; tentative D call: TRBD1 (5 bases). The CDR3 extends over 11 amino acids. Trimming left V 1 base short and J 7 bases short, with 5 bases between. Per the germline V gene, CDR1 is SQVTM and CDR2 is ANQGSEA. The CDR3 is CSVEGGQPQHF. DNA for the CDR3: TGCAGCGTTGAAGGGGGCCAGCCCCAGCATTTT.

This clonotype was observed a few times. CDR3 sequence reads: CATSDSDRPYNEQFF. The CDR3 region has the DNA TGTGCCACCAGTGATTCCGACAGACCTTACAATGAGCAGTTCTTC. The rearrangement links TRBV24-1 to TRBJ2-1; the D gene is possibly TRBD1 (5 bases). The CDR3 spans 15 residues. Germline CDR1 is KGHDR and CDR2 is SFDVKD. V was trimmed by 2 bases and J by 4 bases, leaving 11 bases between them.

The chain employs TRBV7-9 and TRBJ2-7; 9 bases align to TRBD1. V shed 5 bases and J 5 bases; nucleotides not matched to a gene: 16. The germline V gene encodes CDR1 SEHNR and CDR2 FQNEAQ (reference sequence). This CDR3 is 17 amino acids long. Written as DNA, the CDR3 is TGTGCCAGCAGCCCTGGGGTGCGGGACAGGGTGGCCCACGAGCAGTACTTC. It specifies CASSPGVRDRVAHEQYF.

The chain is built from TRBV5-1 and TRBJ2-7, with 7 bases fitting TRBD2. This CDR3 is built from 14 residues. CDR1 and CDR2 (germline): SGHRS, YFSETQ. After removal of 3 bases from V and 6 bases from J, the junction contained 9 bases not matched to a gene. The CDR3 protein is CASSYLAETSEQYF. Written as DNA, the CDR3 is TGCGCCAGCAGCTACCTAGCGGAGACGAGCGAGCAGTACTTC.

This clonotype was detected many times. The junction and the germline gene differ at one end; a read error may be behind it. The chain couples TRBV4-3 to TRBJ1-5; TRBD1 might be the D (6 bases). This CDR3 has 15 amino acids. Germline CDR1 and CDR2: LGHNA and YSLEER. The CDR3: CASSQVRGGNQPQHF. As DNA, the CDR3 is TGTGCCAGCAGCCAAGTCAGGGGTGGCAATCAGCCCCAGCATTTT.

V is TRBV6-1 and J is TRBJ2-2; unclear D gene. V gave up 4 bases and J gave up 1 base, with 7 bases separating them. The CDR3 covers 14 residues. Germline loops: CDR1 MNHNS, CDR2 SASEGT. CDR3 in DNA: TGTGCCAGCAGTGTAAGGGTGAACACCGGGGAGCTGTTTTTT. Translated: CASSVRVNTGELFF.

This clonotype has just a few counts. The genes are TRBV9 and TRBJ2-6; D may be TRBD2 (5 bases). Germline CDR1 and CDR2: SGDLS and YYNGEE. The CDR3 extends over 14 amino acids. The V end lost 3 bases, the J end lost 4 bases, and 8 bases lay between the germline ends. The CDR3 protein is CASSDTGGANVLTF. For the CDR3, the DNA is TGTGCCAGCAGCGACACGGGAGGGGCCAACGTCCTGACTTTC.

V is TRBV5-1 and J is TRBJ2-3, with a weak D call TRBD2 (6 bases). Germline V lookup: CDR1 SGHRS, CDR2 YFSETQ. The length of the CDR3 is 14 residues. V dropped 3 bases and J dropped 4 bases, with 12 bases sitting between them. CDR3 residues: CASSWRGGADTQYF. CDR3 DNA sequence: TGCGCCAGCAGCTGGAGGGGTGGCGCAGATACGCAGTATTTT.

This clonotype was counted only a few times. The chain recombines TRBV20-1 with TRBJ1-2, with D possibly being TRBD1 (5 bases). The germline V gene encodes CDR1 DFQATT and CDR2 SNEGSKA (reference sequence). V was cut by 0 bases and J by 4 bases, with 9 bases left in between. The CDR3 spans 13 residues. This CDR3 reads CSARDTGVYGYTF. The CDR3 DNA is TGCAGTGCTAGAGACACGGGGGTCTATGGCTACACCTTC.

The chain couples TRBV7-2 to TRBJ2-5; 11 bases line up with TRBD1. CDR1 SGHTA and CDR2 FQGNSA come from the germline V gene. The trim removed 6 bases at V and 6 bases at J, leaving 6 bases unmatched. This CDR3 comprises 14 residues. CDR3 DNA: TGTGCCAGCAGTAGGACAGGGGGCGAAAAGACCCAGTACTTC. It specifies CASSRTGGEKTQYF.

This clonotype has more than one count but fewer than ten. This sequence joins TRBV5-1 and TRBJ1-6, with unresolved D. This CDR3 has 14 amino acids. Between the trimmed V and J ends, which lost 0 bases and 8 bases, there was a span of 9 bases. Germline lookup yields CDR1 SGHRS and CDR2 YFSETQ. CDR3 nucleotide sequence: TGCGCCAGCAGCTTGGGGACCTTTGATTCACCCCTCCACTTT. Protein: CASSLGTFDSPLHF.

Ten or more counts support this clonotype. The chain is built from TRBV10-3 and TRBJ1-2, with TRBD1 as a possible D gene (5 bases). V lost 3 bases and J lost 7, with 18 bases in between. The length of the CDR3 is 15 residues. The germline CDR1 and CDR2 sequences are ENHRY and SYGVKD. CDR3: CAISEAGLGLGGYTF. CDR3 bases: TGTGCCATCAGTGAAGCAGGGCTCGGTCTTGGTGGCTACACCTTC.

This clonotype was counted a single time. The J gene is TRBJ2-5, the V gene TRBV30, with D possibly TRBD2 on 6 matching bases. CDR1 is GTSNPN and CDR2 is SVGIG in the germline V gene (reference sequence). V was pared by 2 bases and J by 5 bases, with 9 bases between. The CDR3 length is 12 residues. The CDR3 loop reads CAWSMGGETQYF. CDR3 sequence (DNA): TGTGCCTGGAGTATGGGGGGTGAGACCCAGTACTTC.

The V gene is TRBV6-5, the J gene TRBJ1-1; D may be TRBD1 (5 bases). The CDR3 sequence is 11 residues long. Germline V gene lookup returns CDR1 MNHEY and CDR2 SVGAGI. Trimming removed 6 bases from V and 12 bases from J, with 14 bases in between. CDR3 sequence: CASRRDSGTFF. CDR3 in DNA: TGTGCCAGCAGACGAGACAGTGGAACTTTCTTT.

This clonotype occurred a few times. V and J are TRBV7-2 and TRBJ2-7, with D perhaps matching TRBD2 (5 bases). V lost 5 bases and J lost 3, with 14 bases in between. This CDR3 is built from 14 residues. Looked up from germline, CDR1 is SGHTA and CDR2 is FQGNSA. The CDR3 DNA reads TGTGCCAGCAGCCCTAGCAGGCGCCACTACGAGCAGTACTTC. Translation gives CASSPSRRHYEQYF.

In its sample, this clonotype was seen many times. The V gene is TRBV12-3 or TRBV12-4, the J gene TRBJ2-1; 11 bases line up with TRBD2. Losses at the gene ends were 0 bases for V and 8 bases for J; bases not matched to a gene: 3. The CDR3 contains 15 residues. CDR3 coding DNA: TGTGCCAGCAGTTTAGCGACTAGCGGGAACCATGAGCAGTTCTTC. It specifies CASSLATSGNHEQFF.

The J gene is TRBJ2-7, the V gene TRBV7-8, with D possibly matching TRBD1 (6 bases). This CDR3 spans 14 amino acids. The V gene's germline CDR1 is SGHVS and CDR2 FQNEAQ. Trimming pared 3 bases from V and 2 bases from J, leaving 11 bases between. CDR3 loop: CASSFGTTTYEQYF. The CDR3 coding sequence is TGTGCCAGCAGCTTCGGGACAACCACCTACGAGCAGTACTTC. Based on the CDR3 plus reference TRBV7-8 and TRBJ2-7, the full variable domain is GAGVSQSPRYKVAKRGQDVALRCDPISGHVSLFWYQQALGQGPEFLTYFQNEAQLDKSGLPSDRFFAERPEGSVSTLKIQRTQQEDSAVYLCASSFGTTTYEQYFGPGTRLTVT.

The rearrangement links TRBV10-3 to TRBJ2-5, with 11 bases fitting TRBD2. This CDR3 contains 16 residues. Trimming at V came to 3 bases and at J to 5 bases, leaving 8 bases not matched to a gene. Germline V CDR1 and CDR2: ENHRY, SYGVKD. The CDR3 nucleotides are TGTGCCATCAGTGACCGCTCGACTAGCGGGGATGAGACCCAGTACTTC. Translated: CAISDRSTSGDETQYF.

The rearrangement links TRBV12-3 or TRBV12-4 to TRBJ1-6; D perhaps matches TRBD1 (5 bases). Trimming left V 6 bases short and J 6 bases short, with 15 bases between. The CDR3 has 15 amino acids. The CDR3 spells CASRRTGTSNSPLHF. For the CDR3, the DNA is TGTGCCAGCAGGCGCACCGGGACTTCTAATTCACCCCTCCACTTT.

The gene calls are TRBV12-3 or TRBV12-4 and TRBJ2-2; tentatively, D is TRBD2 (6 bases). Trimming pared 7 bases from V and 4 bases from J, leaving 16 bases between. The CDR3 has 15 amino acids. Written as DNA, the CDR3 is TGTGCCAGCACGGCGGTGCGCGGGGTCACCGGGGAGCTGTTTTTT. Translation: CASTAVRGVTGELFF.

The chain is built from TRBV11-1 and TRBJ1-6; 8 bases line up with TRBD1. Germline-derived CDR1 and CDR2 are SGHAT and FQDESV (reference sequence). The V segment lost 5 bases and the J segment 3 bases; nucleotides outside the gene matches: 12. The CDR3 consists of 18 residues. The CDR3 coding sequence is TGTGCCAGCAGCCGAATTAACCCAGGGGGCTTCTATAATTCACCCCTCCACTTT. Protein product: CASSRINPGGFYNSPLHF.

V is TRBV15 and J is TRBJ1-1, with D possibly TRBD1 on 5 matching bases. The CDR3 loop spans 15 amino acids. Trimming left V 0 bases short and J 1 base short, with 9 bases between. Germline-derived CDR1 and CDR2 are LNHNV and YYDKDF (reference sequence). CDR3: CATSRDRTPNTEAFF. The CDR3 DNA reads as TGTGCCACCAGCAGAGATAGGACACCGAACACTGAAGCTTTCTTT.

V is TRBV6-4 and J is TRBJ2-2; D possibly corresponds to TRBD1 (6 bases). The germline V gene encodes CDR1 MRHNA and CDR2 SNTAGT. V was shortened by 2 bases and J by 7 bases, with 8 bases between the two germline ends. This CDR3 spans 13 amino acids. For the CDR3, the DNA is TGTGCCAGCAGTGACGGGGGCGGCGGGGAGCTGTTTTTT. Translating gives CASSDGGGGELFF.

The chain is built from TRBV18 and TRBJ1-1; 9 nucleotides match TRBD1. J lost 1 base, V lost 3 bases, and 6 bases had no gene match. Per germline, CDR1 KGHSH and CDR2 LQKENI. The CDR3 covers 16 residues. The CDR3 bases are TGTGCCAGCTCACCCAGAAAGGGACAGGGGAACACTGAAGCTTTCTTT. This sequence encodes CASSPRKGQGNTEAFF. The full variable domain, completed using reference TRBV18 and TRBJ1-1, is NAGVMQNPRHLVRRRGQEARLRCSPMKGHSHVYWYRQLPEEGLKFMVYLQKENIIDESGMPKERFSAEFPKEGPSILRIQQVVRGDSAAYFCASSPRKGQGNTEAFFGQGTRLTVV.

This clonotype came up many times. This chain joins TRBV5-1 and TRBJ2-7; 8 bases match TRBD1. The V segment lost 5 bases and the J segment 3 bases; nucleotides outside the gene matches: 7. The CDR3 runs to 14 residues. CDR1 and CDR2 (germline): SGHRS, YFSETQ. The CDR3 loop reads CASSVYTGGYEQYF. The DNA of the CDR3 is TGCGCCAGCAGTGTATACACAGGGGGCTACGAGCAGTACTTC.

The chain couples TRBV7-2 to TRBJ1-5; D gene ambiguous. Germline-derived CDR1 and CDR2 are SGHTA and FQGNSA. Trimming removed 1 base from V and 6 bases from J, with 7 bases in between. The CDR3 contains 13 residues. CDR3 protein: CASSLEVVQPQHF. In nucleotides, the CDR3 is TGTGCCAGCAGCTTAGAGGTGGTTCAGCCCCAGCATTTT.

This clonotype has a handful of counts. Since a much larger clone is just one base distant, this may be a read error. The V call is TRBV10-3, the J call TRBJ1-1; D unclear. Per the germline V gene, CDR1 is ENHRY and CDR2 is SYGVKD. V lost 6 bases and J lost 1, with 3 bases in between. The CDR3 totals 11 residues. The CDR3 nucleotides read TGTGCCATCAGGACGAACACTGAAGCTTTCTTT. Translated, it gives CAIRTNTEAFF.

The V call is TRBV12-3 or TRBV12-4, the J call TRBJ1-2; a possible D gene is TRBD1 (6 bases). V lost 6 bases, J lost 8 bases, and 19 bases lay in between. The CDR3 consists of 14 residues. As DNA, the CDR3 is TGTGCCAGCAGGTCTGGGGGGCGCGGTGGGGGCTACACCTTC. It is translated as CASRSGGRGGGYTF.

The genes are TRBV7-9 and TRBJ1-1; weak D call: TRBD1 (5 bases). The CDR3 covers 13 residues. V lost 6 bases and J 5 bases, leaving 13 bases between the germline ends. Germline assignment: CDR1 SEHNR and CDR2 FQNEAQ (reference sequence). DNA for the CDR3: TGTGCCAGCAGACCAGACGGGGGGACTGAAGCTTTCTTT. Protein product: CASRPDGGTEAFF.